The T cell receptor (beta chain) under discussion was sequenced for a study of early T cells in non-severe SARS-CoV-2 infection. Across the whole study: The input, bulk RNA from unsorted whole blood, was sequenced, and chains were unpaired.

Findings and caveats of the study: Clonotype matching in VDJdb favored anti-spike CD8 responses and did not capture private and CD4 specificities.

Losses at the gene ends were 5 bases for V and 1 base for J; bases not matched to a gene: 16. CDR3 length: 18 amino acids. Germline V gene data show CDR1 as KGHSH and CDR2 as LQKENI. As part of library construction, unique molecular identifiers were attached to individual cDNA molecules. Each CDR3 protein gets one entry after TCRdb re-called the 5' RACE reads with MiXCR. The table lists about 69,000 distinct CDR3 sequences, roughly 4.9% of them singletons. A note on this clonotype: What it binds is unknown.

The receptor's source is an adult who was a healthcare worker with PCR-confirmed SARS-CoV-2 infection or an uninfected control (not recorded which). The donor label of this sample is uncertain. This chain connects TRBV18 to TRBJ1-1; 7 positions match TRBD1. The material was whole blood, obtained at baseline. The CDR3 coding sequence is TGTGCCAGCTCAGCACTCCTTTATTCGGGACAGTCGAACACTGAAGCTTTCTTT. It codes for CASSALLYSGQSNTEAFF. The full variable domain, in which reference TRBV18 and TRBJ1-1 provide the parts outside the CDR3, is NAGVMQNPRHLVRRRGQEARLRCSPMKGHSHVYWYRQLPEEGLKFMVYLQKENIIDESGMPKERFSAEFPKEGPSILRIQQVVRGDSAAYFCASSALLYSGQSNTEAFFGQGTRLTVV.